A single TCR beta chain is shown here with its context. This sample is drawn from a study of OX40 agonist ivuxolimab in advanced cancers. Study in general: Participants, 82.7% male, averaged around 60 years of age, ranging from roughly 23 to 90. Three patients got partial responses; one had hepatocellular carcinoma and two had cutaneous melanoma.

Autoimmune disease history or systemic immunosuppression led to patient exclusion. V trimming: 5 bases; J trimming: 13 bases; junction bases outside the gene matches: 13. This CDR3 spans 14 amino acids. CDR1 and CDR2 (germline): SGHVS, FQNEAQ. TCRdb's copy holds only in-frame clones and misses some; the assay was immunoSEQ multiplex PCR. The data contain around 86,000 clones, more than 75% of them singletons. Source: CD4+ or CD8+ T cells sorted from blood, taken in a trial of the OX40 agonist ivuxolimab. This clonotype was obtained from an adult with an advanced solid tumor such as melanoma, head and neck, liver or kidney cancer. V usage is TRBV7-8 and J usage is TRBJ1-4, with TRBD1 matching 7 bases. Here the CDR3 DNA reads TGTGCCAGCAGCCCCGACAGGGTTAAGGGGAGACTGTTTTTT. This gives the protein CASSPDRVKGRLFF.